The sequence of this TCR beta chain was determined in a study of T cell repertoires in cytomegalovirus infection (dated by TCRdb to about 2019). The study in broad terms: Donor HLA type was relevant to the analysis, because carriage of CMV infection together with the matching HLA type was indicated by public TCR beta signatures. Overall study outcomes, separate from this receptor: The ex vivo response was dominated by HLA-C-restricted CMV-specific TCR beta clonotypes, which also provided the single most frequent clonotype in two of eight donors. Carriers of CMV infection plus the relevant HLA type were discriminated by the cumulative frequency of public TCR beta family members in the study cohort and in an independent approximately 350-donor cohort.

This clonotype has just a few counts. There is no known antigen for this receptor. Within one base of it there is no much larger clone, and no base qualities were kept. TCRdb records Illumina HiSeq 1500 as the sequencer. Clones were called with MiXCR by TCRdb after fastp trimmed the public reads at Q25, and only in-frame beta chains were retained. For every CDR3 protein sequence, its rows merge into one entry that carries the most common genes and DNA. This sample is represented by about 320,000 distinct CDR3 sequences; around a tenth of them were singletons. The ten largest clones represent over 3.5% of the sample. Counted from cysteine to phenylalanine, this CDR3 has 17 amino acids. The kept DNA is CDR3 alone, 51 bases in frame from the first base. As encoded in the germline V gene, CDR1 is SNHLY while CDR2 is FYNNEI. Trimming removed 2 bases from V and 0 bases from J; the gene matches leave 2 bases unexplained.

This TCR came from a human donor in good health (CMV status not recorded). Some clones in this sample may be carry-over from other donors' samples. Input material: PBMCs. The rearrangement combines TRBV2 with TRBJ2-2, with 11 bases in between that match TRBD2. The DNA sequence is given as TGTGCCAGCAGTGAACTAGCGGGGGGCCCGAACACCGGGGAGCTGTTTTTT. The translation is CASSELAGGPNTGELFF.